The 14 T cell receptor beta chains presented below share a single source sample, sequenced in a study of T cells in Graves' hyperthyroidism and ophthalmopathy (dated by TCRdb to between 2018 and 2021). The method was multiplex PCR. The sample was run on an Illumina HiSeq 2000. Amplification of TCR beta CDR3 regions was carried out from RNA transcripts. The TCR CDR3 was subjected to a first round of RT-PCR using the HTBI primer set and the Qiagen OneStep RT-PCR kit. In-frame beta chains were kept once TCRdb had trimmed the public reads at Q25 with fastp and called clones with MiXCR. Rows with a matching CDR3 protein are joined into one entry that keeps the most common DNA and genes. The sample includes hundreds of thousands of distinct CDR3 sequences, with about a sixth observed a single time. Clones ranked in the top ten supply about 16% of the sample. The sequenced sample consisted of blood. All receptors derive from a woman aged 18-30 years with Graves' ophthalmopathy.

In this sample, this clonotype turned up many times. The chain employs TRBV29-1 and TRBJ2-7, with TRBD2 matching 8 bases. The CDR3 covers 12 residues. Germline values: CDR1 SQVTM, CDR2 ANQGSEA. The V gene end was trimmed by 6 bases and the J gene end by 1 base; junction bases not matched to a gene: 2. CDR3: CSVAGDSYEQYF. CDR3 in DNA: TGCAGCGTAGCGGGGGATTCCTACGAGCAGTACTTC.

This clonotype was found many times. CDR3 DNA sequence: TGTGCCAGCAGACCCCCTGGAAGCCTATACGAGCAGTACTTC. Its protein product is CASRPPGSLYEQYF. The J gene is TRBJ2-7, the V gene TRBV28; D remains ambiguous. CDR1 MDHEN and CDR2 SYDVKM come from the germline V gene. V lost 6 bases, J lost 4 bases, and 16 bases lay in between. The CDR3 has 14 residues.

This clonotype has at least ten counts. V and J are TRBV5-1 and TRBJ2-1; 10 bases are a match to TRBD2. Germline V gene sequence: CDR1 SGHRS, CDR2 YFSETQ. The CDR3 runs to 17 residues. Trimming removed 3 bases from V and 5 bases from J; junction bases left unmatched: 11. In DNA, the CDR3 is TGCGCCAGCAGCTACCAAATGGGACTAGCGAGTAACAATGAGCAGTTCTTC. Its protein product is CASSYQMGLASNNEQFF.

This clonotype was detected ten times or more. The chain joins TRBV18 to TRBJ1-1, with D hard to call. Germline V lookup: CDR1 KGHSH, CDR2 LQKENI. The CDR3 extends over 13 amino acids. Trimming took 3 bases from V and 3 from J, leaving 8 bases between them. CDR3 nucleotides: TGTGCCAGCTCACCGCAGAGAGACACTGAAGCTTTCTTT. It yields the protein CASSPQRDTEAFF.

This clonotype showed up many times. The CDR3, as DNA: TGTGCCAGCAAACCTCACGGGACGGAGAACACTGAAGCTTTCTTT. This gives the protein CASKPHGTENTEAFF. V gene TRBV6-2 or TRBV6-3 combines with J gene TRBJ1-1; TRBD1 might be the D (5 bases). The CDR3 is 15 residues long. V lost 7 bases to trimming and J lost 1 base, with 16 bases between them. Germline CDR1 and CDR2: MNHEY and SVGEGT.

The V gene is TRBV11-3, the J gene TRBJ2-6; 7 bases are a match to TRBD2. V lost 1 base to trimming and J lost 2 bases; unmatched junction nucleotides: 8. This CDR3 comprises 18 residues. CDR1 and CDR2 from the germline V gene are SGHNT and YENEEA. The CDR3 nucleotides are TGTGCCAGCAGCTTAGGTCGCGGGAGTGCTCCTGGGGCCAACGTCCTGACTTTC. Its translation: CASSLGRGSAPGANVLTF.

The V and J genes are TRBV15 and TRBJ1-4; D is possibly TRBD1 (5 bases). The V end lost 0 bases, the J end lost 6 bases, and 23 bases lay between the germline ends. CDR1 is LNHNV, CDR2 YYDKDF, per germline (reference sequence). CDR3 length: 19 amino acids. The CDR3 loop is CATSRDTVRQGGSDEKLFF. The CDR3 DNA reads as TGTGCCACCAGCAGAGATACGGTCAGGCAGGGAGGCAGTGATGAAAAACTGTTTTTT.

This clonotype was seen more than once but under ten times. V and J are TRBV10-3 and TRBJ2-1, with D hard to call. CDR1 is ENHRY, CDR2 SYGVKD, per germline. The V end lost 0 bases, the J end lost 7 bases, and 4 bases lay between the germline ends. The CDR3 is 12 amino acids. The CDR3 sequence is CAISESYNEQFF. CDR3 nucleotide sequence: TGTGCCATCAGTGAGTCGTATAATGAGCAGTTCTTC.

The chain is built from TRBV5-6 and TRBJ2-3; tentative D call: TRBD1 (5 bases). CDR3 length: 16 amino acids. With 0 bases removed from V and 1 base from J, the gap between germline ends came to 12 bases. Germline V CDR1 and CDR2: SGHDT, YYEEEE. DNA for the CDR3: TGTGCCAGCAGCTTGGGAACAGGCGGAGGCACAGATACGCAGTATTTT. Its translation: CASSLGTGGGTDTQYF.

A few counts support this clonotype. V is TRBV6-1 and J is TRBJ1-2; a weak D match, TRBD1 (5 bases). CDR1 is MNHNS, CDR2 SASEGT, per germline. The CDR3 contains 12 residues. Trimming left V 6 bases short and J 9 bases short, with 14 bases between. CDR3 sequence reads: CASSYRDGRYTF. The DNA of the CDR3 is TGTGCCAGCAGCTACCGGGACGGTCGCTACACCTTC.

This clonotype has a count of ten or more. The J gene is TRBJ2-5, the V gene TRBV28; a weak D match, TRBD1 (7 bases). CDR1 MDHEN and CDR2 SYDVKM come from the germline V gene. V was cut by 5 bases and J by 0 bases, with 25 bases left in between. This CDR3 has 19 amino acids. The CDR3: CASSPWATGSRGYQETQYF. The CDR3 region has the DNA TGTGCCAGCAGTCCGTGGGCGACCGGGAGCAGGGGGTACCAAGAGACCCAGTACTTC.

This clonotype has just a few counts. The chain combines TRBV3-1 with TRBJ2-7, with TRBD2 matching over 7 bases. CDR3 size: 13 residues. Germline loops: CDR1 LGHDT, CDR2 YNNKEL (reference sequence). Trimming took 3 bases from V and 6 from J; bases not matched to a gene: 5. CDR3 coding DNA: TGTGCCAGCAGCCAGCTACTAGCGAGCGAGCAGTACTTC. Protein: CASSQLLASEQYF.

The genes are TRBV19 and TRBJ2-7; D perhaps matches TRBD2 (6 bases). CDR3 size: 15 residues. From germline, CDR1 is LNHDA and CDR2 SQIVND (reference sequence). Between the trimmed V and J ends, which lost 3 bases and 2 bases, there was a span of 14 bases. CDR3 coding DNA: TGTGCCAGTAGTATTTCCGGCGGGGTTACCTACGAGCAGTACTTC. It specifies CASSISGGVTYEQYF.

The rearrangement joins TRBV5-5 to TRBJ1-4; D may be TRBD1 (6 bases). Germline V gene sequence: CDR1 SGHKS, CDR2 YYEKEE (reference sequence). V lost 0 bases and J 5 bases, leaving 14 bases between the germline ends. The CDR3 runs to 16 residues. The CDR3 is CASSLGATGNNEKLFF. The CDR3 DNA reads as TGTGCCAGCAGCTTGGGAGCCACAGGGAACAATGAAAAACTGTTTTTT.